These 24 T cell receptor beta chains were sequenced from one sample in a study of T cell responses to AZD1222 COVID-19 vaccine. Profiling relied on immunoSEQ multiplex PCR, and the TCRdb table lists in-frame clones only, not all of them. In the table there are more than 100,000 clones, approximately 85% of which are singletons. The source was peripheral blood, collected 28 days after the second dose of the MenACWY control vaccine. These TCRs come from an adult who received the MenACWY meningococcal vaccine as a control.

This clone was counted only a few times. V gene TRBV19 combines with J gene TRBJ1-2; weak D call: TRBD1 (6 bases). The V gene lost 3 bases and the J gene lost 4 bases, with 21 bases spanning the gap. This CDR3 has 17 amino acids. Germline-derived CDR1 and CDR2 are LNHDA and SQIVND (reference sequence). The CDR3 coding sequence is TGTGCCAGTAGTATGAGTTCAGGGGCCCACGGTGCCTATGGCTACACCTTC. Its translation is CASSMSSGAHGAYGYTF.

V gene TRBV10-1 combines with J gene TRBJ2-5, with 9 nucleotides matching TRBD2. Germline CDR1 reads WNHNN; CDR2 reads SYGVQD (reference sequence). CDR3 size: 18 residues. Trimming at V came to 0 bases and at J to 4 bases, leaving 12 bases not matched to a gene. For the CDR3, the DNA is TGCGCCAGCAGTGAGTCTCGAAAAGGCGGGCGGGGGGGAGAGACCCAGTACTTC. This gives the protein CASSESRKGGRGGETQYF.

The DNA for the CDR3 is TGTGCCATTAAGTCCGGCAGGGGGAACTATGGCTACACCTTC. This encodes CAIKSGRGNYGYTF. The J gene is TRBJ1-2, the V gene TRBV10-3; 7 bases fit TRBD1. The CDR3 spans 14 residues. With 9 bases clipped from V and 2 bases from J, the junction kept 9 bases outside the gene matches. Germline CDR1 reads ENHRY; CDR2 reads SYGVKD.

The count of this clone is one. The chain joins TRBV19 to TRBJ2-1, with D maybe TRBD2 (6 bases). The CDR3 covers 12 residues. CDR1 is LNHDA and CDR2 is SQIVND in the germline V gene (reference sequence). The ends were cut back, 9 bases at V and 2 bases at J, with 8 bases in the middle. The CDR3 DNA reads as TGTGCCAGCACGGGGGCCTACAATGAGCAGTTCTTC. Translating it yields CASTGAYNEQFF.

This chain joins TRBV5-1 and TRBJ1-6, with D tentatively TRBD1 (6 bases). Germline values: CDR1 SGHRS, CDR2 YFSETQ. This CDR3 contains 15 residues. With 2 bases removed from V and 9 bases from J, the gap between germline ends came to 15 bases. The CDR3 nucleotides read TGCGCCAGCAGCTTCGGCCAAGGGGGAGGTTCACCCCTCCACTTT. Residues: CASSFGQGGGSPLHF.

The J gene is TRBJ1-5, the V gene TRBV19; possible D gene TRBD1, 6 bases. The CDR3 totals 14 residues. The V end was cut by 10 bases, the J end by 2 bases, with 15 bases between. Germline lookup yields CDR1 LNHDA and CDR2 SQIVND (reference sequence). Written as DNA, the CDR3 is TGTGCCACCGCACAGGGTACTGGCAATCAGCCCCAGCATTTT. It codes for CATAQGTGNQPQHF.

The DNA of the CDR3 is TGTGCCAGCAGCTCCGGGGGGACCTGGAACACTGAAGCTTTCTTT. Translating it yields CASSSGGTWNTEAFF. The chain has TRBV9 and TRBJ1-1; D is possibly TRBD1 (5 bases). The V gene's germline CDR1 is SGDLS and CDR2 YYNGEE. This CDR3 is built from 15 residues. V gave up 4 bases and J gave up 1 base, with 14 bases separating them.

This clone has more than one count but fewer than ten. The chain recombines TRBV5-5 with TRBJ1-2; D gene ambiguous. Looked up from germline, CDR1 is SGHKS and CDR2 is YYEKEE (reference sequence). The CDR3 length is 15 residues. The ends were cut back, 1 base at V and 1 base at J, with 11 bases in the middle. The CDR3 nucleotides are TGTGCCAGCAGCTTGACGGGGTCCGGTAACTATGGCTACACCTTC. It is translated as CASSLTGSGNYGYTF.

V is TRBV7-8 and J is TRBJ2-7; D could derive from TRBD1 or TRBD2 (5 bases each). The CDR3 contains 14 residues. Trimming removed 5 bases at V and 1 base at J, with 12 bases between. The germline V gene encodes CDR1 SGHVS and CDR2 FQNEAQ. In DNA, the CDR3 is TGTGCCAGCAGCCCCAGGGACGGATCCTACGAGCAGTACTTC. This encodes CASSPRDGSYEQYF.

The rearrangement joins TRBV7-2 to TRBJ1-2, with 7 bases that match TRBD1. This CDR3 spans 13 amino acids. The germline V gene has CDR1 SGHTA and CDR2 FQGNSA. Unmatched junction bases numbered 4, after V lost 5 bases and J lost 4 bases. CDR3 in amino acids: CASSPRTGYGYTF. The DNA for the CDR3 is TGTGCCAGCAGCCCCCGGACAGGCTATGGCTACACCTTC.

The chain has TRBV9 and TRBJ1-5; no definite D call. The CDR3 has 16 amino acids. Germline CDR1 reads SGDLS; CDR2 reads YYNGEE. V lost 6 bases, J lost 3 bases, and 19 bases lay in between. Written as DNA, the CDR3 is TGTGCCAGCACCCAACCGACTGAGCAGGACAATCAGCCCCAGCATTTT. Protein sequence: CASTQPTEQDNQPQHF.

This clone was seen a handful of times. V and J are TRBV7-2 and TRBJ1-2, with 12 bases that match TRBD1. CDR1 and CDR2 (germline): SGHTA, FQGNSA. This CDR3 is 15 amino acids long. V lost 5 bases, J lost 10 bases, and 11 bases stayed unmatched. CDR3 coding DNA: TGTGCCAGCAGCGCAGAGGCGGGGACAGGGGGCCCCTACACCTTC. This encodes CASSAEAGTGGPYTF.

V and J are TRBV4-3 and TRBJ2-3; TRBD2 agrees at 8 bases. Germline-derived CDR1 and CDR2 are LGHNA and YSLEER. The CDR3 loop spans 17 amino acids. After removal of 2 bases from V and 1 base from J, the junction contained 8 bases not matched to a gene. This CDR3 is CASSQSPGGIGTDTQYF. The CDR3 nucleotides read TGCGCCAGCAGCCAATCGCCGGGGGGGATAGGCACAGATACGCAGTATTTT.

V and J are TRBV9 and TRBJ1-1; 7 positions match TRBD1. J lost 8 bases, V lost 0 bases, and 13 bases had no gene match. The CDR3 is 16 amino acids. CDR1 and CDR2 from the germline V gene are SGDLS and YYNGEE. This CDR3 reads CASSVEGATGGPEAFF. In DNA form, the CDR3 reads TGTGCCAGCAGCGTAGAGGGGGCGACCGGAGGTCCCGAAGCTTTCTTT.

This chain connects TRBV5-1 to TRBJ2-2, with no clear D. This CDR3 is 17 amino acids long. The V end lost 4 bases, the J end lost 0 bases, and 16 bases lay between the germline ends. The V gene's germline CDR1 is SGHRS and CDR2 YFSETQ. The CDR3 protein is CASSASILNPNTGELFF. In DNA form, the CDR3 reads TGCGCCAGCAGCGCCTCCATCCTAAACCCGAACACCGGGGAGCTGTTTTTT.

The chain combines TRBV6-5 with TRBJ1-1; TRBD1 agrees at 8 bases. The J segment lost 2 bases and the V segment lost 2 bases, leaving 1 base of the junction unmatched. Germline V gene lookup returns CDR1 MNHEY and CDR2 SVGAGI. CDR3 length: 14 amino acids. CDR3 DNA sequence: TGTGCCAGCAGTTACGACAGGGGTAACACTGAAGCTTTCTTT. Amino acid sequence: CASSYDRGNTEAFF.

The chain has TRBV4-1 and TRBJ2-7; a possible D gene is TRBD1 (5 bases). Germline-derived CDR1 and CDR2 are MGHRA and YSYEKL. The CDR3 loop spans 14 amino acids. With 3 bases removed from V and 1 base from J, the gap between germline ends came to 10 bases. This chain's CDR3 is CASSQFDRSYEQYV. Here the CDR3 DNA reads TGCGCCAGCAGCCAGTTTGACAGATCCTACGAGCAGTACGTC.

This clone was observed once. For the CDR3, the DNA is TGTGCCAGCAGCTCCCGTATCGGGGGGACGGTGGGCTACACCTTC. Amino acid sequence: CASSSRIGGTVGYTF. The V gene is TRBV7-8, the J gene TRBJ1-2; D possibly corresponds to TRBD1 (5 bases). V was cut by 4 bases and J by 8 bases, with 20 bases left in between. Germline CDR1 reads SGHVS; CDR2 reads FQNEAQ. The CDR3 has 15 amino acids.

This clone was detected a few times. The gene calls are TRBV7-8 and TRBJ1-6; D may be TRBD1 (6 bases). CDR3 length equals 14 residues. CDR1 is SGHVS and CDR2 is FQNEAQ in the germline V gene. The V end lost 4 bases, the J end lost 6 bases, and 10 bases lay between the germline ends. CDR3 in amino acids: CASSYIRGNSPLHF. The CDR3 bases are TGTGCCAGCAGCTATATCAGGGGTAATTCACCCCTCCACTTT.

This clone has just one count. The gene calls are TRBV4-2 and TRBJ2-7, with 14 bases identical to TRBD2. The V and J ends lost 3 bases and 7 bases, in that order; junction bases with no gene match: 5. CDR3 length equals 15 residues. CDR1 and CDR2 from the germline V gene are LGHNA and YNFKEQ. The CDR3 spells CASSHGTSGRNEQYF. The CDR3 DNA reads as TGTGCCAGCAGCCACGGGACTAGCGGGAGAAATGAGCAGTACTTC.

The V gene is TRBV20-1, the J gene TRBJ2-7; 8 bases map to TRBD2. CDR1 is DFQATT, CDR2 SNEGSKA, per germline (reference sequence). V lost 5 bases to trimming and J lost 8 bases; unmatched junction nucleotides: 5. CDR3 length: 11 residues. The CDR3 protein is CSARAGVKQYF. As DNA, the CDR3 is TGCAGTGCTCGAGCGGGAGTGAAGCAGTACTTC.

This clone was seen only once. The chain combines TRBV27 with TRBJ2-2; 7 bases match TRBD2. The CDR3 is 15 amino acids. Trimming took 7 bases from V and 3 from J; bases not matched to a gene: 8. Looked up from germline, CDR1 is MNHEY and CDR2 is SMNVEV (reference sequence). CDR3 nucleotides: TGTGCCAGCACCACCGGGCGGGAGTACACCGGGGAGCTGTTTTTT. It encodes CASTTGREYTGELFF.

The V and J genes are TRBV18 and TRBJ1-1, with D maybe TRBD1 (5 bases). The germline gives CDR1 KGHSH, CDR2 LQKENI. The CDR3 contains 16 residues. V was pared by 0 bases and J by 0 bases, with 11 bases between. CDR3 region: CASSPPRGWVNTEAFF. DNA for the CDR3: TGTGCCAGCTCACCACCGCGGGGGTGGGTGAACACTGAAGCTTTCTTT. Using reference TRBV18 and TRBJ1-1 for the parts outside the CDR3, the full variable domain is NAGVMQNPRHLVRRRGQEARLRCSPMKGHSHVYWYRQLPEEGLKFMVYLQKENIIDESGMPKERFSAEFPKEGPSILRIQQVVRGDSAAYFCASSPPRGWVNTEAFFGQGTRLTVV.

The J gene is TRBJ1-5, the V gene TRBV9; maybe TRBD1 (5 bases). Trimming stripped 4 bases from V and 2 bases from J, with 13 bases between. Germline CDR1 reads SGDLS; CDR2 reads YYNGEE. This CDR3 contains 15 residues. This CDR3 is CASSPGWGGNQPQHF. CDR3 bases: TGTGCCAGCAGCCCAGGTTGGGGCGGCAATCAGCCCCAGCATTTT. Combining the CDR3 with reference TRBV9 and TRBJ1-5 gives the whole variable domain DSGVTQTPKHLITATGQRVTLRCSPRSGDLSVYWYQQSLDQGLQFLIQYYNGEERAKGNILERFSAQQFPDLHSELNLSSLELGDSALYFCASSPGWGGNQPQHFGDGTRLSIL.